This T cell receptor (beta chain) was found in a study of T cell changes during pregnancy in multiple sclerosis. Trimming cost V 0 bases and J 7 bases, with 18 bases left between them. CDR1 and CDR2 from the germline V gene are SGHAT and FQNNGV. There are 16 residues in the CDR3. Data came from immunoSEQ multiplex PCR; TCRdb stores just in-frame clones and leaves some out. The sample consists of 100,000 or so clones, roughly nine tenths of them appearing once. This TCR was recovered from a female donor with multiple sclerosis, enrolled in a pregnancy study. The J gene is TRBJ2-5, the V gene TRBV11-2, with D perhaps matching TRBD2 (7 bases). The source was peripheral blood, collected after pregnancy. The chain's CDR3 is CASSLEGGRLGGTQYF. The CDR3 DNA follows: TGTGCCAGCAGCTTAGAGGGGGGGCGACTTGGCGGGACCCAGTACTTC.